This entry is about one T cell receptor beta chain. As yet, its antigen is unknown. The entry originates in a study of cytomegalovirus exposure and HLA in healthy donors. Study-level information: Earlier sequencing of 150 million to 200 million T cells yielded 100 million to 140 million unique TCR beta sequences.

PCR used 60 Vbeta primers and 13 Jbeta primers. The data were produced by immunoSEQ multiplex PCR, yet TCRdb's version contains in-frame clones alone and is incomplete. The sample shows over 100,000 clones, around 84% of them seen only once. The germline CDR1 and CDR2 sequences are MGHDK and SYGVNS. The CDR3 consists of 13 residues. V was pared by 0 bases and J by 7 bases, with 7 bases between. Broader study findings: In vitro assays verified that a few CMV-associated chains recognized CMV antigens specifically. In a later analysis, compared with equally common non-associated chains, HLA-associated beta chains were more expanded.

The V and J genes are TRBV25-1 and TRBJ2-1; no firm D call. The sequence came from a man between 25 and 39 years old in good health and CMV-seropositive. Sequenced input: PBMCs. CDR3 sequence: CASSEYLINEQFF. The CDR3 coding sequence is TGTGCCAGCAGTGAATATCTTATAAATGAGCAGTTCTTC.